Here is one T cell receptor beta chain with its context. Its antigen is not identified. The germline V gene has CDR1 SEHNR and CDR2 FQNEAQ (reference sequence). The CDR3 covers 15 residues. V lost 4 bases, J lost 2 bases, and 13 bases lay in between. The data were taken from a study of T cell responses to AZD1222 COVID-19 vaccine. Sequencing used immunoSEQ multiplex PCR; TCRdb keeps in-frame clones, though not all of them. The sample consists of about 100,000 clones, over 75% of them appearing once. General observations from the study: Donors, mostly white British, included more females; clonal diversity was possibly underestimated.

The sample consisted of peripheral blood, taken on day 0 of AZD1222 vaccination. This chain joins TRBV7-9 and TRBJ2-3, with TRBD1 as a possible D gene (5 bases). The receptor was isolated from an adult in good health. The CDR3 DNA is TGTGCCAGCAGCTCCAGGGTAGGGGTCACAGATACGCAGTATTTT. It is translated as CASSSRVGVTDTQYF.